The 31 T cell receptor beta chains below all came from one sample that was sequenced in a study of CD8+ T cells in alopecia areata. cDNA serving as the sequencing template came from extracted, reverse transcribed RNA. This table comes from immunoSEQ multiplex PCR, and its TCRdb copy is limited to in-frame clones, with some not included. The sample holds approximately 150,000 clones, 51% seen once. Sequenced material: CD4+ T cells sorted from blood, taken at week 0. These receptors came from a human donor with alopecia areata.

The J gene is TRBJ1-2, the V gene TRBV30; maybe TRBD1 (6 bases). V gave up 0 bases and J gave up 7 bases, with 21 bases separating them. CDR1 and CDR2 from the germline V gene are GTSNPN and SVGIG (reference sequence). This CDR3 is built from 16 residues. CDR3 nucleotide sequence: TGTGCCTGGAGTGTACGGGGGGCCCGGGGAGGAATTGGCTACACCTTC. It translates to CAWSVRGARGGIGYTF.

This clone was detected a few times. The DNA of the CDR3 is TGCGCCAGCAGTTTAATGGGTCGGGAGGATGAGCAGTTCTTC. Amino acid sequence: CASSLMGREDEQFF. This sequence joins TRBV5-1 and TRBJ2-1; 7 nucleotides align to TRBD2. The CDR3 is 14 amino acids. The ends lost 5 bases at V and 8 bases at J; junction bases unmatched: 10. The V gene's germline CDR1 is SGHRS and CDR2 YFSETQ.

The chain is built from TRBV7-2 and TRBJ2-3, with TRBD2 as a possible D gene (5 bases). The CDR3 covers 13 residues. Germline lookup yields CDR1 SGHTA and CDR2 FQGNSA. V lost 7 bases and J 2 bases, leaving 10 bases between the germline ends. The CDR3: CASNNGVTDTQYF. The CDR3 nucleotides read TGTGCCAGCAATAACGGGGTCACAGATACGCAGTATTTT.

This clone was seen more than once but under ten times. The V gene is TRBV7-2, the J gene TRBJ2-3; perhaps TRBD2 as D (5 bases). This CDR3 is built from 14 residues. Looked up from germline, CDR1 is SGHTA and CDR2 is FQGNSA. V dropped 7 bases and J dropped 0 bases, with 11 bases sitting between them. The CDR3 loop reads CASKAVSSTDTQYF. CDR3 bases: TGTGCCAGCAAAGCGGTCTCTAGCACAGATACGCAGTATTTT.

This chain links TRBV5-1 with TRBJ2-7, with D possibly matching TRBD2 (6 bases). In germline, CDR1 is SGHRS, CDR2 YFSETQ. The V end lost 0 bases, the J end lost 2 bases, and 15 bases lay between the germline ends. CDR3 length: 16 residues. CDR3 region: CASSLESGTRPYEQYF. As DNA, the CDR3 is TGCGCCAGCAGCTTGGAATCCGGGACTCGTCCCTACGAGCAGTACTTC.

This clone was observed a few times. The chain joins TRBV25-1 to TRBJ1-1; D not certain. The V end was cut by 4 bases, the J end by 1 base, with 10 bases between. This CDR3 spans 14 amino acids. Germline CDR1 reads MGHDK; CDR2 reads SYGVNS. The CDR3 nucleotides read TGTGCCAGCAGTGTGGAAGGGCCGAACACTGAAGCTTTCTTT. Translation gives CASSVEGPNTEAFF.

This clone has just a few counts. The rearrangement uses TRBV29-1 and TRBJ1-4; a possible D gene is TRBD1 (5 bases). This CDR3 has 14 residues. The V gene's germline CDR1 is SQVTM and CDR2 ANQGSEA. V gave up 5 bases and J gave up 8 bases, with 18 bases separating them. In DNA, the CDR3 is TGCAGCGTTCGTATCCGGGACGTCGGAGAAAAACTGTTTTTT. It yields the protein CSVRIRDVGEKLFF.

DNA for the CDR3: TGTGCCTGGAGTGCGGGACTAGCGGGCACAGATACGCAGTATTTT. It yields the protein CAWSAGLAGTDTQYF. The chain couples TRBV30 to TRBJ2-3, with 11 bases that match TRBD2. Germline-derived CDR1 and CDR2 are GTSNPN and SVGIG (reference sequence). After removal of 1 base from V and 1 base from J, the junction contained 1 base not matched to a gene. The CDR3 has 15 residues.

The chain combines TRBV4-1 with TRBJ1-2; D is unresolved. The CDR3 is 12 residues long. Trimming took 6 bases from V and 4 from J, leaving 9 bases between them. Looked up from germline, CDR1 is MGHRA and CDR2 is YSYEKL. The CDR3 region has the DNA TGCGCCAGCAGTCATACCACCTATGGCTACACCTTC. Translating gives CASSHTTYGYTF.

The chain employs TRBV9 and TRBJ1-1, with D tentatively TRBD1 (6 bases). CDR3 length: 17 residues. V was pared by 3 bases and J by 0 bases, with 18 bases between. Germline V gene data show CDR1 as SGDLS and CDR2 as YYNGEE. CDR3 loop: CASSAGASGAMNTEAFF. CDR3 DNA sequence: TGTGCCAGCAGCGCAGGGGCGTCGGGAGCCATGAACACTGAAGCTTTCTTT.

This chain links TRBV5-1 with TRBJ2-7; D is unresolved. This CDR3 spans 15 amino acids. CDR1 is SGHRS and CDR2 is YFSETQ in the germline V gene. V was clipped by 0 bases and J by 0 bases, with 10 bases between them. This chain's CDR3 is CASSLGSAISYEQYF. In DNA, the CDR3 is TGCGCCAGCAGCTTGGGGTCAGCGATCTCCTACGAGCAGTACTTC.

This CDR3 is CASSLAGLAGEGETQYF. CDR3 DNA sequence: TGTGCCAGCAGCTTAGCCGGACTAGCGGGAGAAGGAGAGACCCAGTACTTC. The V and J genes are TRBV7-2 and TRBJ2-5; 13 nucleotides line up with TRBD2. The CDR3 length is 17 residues. Germline V gene lookup returns CDR1 SGHTA and CDR2 FQGNSA. V trimming: 0 bases; J trimming: 4 bases; junction bases outside the gene matches: 5.

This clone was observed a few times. CDR3 DNA sequence: TGCGCCAGCAGCTTGGACCGCTACGAGCAGTACTTC. This gives the protein CASSLDRYEQYF. This chain links TRBV5-1 with TRBJ2-7; no definite D call. The CDR3 is 12 amino acids. The germline V gene encodes CDR1 SGHRS and CDR2 YFSETQ. Trimming left V 0 bases short and J 3 bases short, with 4 bases between. The whole variable domain, remainder taken from reference TRBV5-1 and TRBJ2-7, is KAGVTQTPRYLIKTRGQQVTLSCSPISGHRSVSWYQQTPGQGLQFLFEYFSETQRNKGNFPGRFSGRQFSNSRSEMNVSTLELGDSALYLCASSLDRYEQYFGPGTRLTVT.

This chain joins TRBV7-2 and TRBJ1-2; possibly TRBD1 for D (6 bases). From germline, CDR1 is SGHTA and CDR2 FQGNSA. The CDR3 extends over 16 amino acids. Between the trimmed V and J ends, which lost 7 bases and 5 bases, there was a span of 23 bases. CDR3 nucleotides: TGTGCCAGCACCGTGGTCCGATGGGGGGCCAATTATGGCTACACCTTC. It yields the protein CASTVVRWGANYGYTF.

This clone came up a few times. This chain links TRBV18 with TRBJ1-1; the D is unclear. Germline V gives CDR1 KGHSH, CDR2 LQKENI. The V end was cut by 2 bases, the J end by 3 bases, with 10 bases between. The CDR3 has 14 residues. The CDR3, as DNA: TGTGCCAGCTCACCATCCACCTATTACACTGAAGCTTTCTTT. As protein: CASSPSTYYTEAFF.

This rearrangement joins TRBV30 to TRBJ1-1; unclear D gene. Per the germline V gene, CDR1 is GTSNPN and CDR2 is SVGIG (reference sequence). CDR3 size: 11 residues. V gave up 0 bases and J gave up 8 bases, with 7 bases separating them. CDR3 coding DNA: TGTGCCTGGAGTGTATTCTCCGAAGCTTTCTTT. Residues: CAWSVFSEAFF.

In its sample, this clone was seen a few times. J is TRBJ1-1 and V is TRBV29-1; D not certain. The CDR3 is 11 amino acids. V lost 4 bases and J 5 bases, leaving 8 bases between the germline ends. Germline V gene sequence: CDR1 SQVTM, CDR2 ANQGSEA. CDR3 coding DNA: TGCAGCGTTGTTCCAAGGACTGAAGCTTTCTTT. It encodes CSVVPRTEAFF.

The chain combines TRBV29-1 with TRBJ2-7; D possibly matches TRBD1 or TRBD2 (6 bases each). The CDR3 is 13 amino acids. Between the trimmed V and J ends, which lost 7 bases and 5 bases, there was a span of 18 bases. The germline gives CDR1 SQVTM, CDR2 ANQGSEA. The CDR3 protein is CSGAKRGGNEQYF. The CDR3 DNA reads TGCAGCGGTGCCAAGAGAGGGGGGAACGAGCAGTACTTC.

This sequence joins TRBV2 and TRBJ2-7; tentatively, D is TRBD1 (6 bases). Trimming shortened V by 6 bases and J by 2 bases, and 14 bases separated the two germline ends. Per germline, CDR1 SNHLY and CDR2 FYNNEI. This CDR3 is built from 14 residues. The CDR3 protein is CASRKTGQTYEQYF. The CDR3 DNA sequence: TGTGCCAGCAGGAAGACAGGCCAGACCTACGAGCAGTACTTC.

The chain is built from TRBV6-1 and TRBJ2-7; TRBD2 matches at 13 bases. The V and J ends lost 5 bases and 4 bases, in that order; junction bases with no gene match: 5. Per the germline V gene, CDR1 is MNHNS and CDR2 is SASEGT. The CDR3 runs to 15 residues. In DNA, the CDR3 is TGTGCCAGCAGTTCTTGGACTAGCGGGAGTTACGAGCAGTACTTC. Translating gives CASSSWTSGSYEQYF.

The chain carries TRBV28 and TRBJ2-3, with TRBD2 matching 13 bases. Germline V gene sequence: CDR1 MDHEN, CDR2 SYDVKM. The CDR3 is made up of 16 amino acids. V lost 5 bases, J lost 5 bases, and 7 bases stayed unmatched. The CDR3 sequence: CASSRLAGGIVDTQYF. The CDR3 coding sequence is TGTGCCAGCAGTCGACTAGCGGGAGGTATCGTAGATACGCAGTATTTT.

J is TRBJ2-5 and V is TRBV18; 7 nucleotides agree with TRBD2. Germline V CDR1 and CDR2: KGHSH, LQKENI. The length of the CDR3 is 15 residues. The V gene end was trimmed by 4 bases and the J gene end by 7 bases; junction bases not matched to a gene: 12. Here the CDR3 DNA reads TGTGCCAGCTCACTTCTAGCGGTCCTCGAGGCGACCCAGTACTTC. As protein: CASSLLAVLEATQYF.

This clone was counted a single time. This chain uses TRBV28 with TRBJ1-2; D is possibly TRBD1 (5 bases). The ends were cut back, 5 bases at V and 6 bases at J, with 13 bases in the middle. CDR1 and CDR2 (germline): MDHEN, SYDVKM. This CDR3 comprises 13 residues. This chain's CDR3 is CASSLNRDDGYTF. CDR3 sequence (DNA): TGTGCCAGCAGTCTCAATCGGGACGATGGCTACACCTTC.

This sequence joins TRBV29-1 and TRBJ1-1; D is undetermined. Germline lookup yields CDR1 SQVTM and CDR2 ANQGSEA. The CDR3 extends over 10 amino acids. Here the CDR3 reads CIGKNTEAFF. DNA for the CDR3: TGCATTGGGAAGAACACTGAAGCTTTCTTT.

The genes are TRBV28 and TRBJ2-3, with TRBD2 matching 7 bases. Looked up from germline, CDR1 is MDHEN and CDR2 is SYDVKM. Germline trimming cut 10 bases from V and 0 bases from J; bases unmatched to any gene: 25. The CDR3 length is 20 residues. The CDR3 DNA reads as TGTGCCACCAGAATTTTGGGTAGCGGGCGCCGTATCACTAGCACAGATACGCAGTATTTT. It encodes CATRILGSGRRITSTDTQYF.

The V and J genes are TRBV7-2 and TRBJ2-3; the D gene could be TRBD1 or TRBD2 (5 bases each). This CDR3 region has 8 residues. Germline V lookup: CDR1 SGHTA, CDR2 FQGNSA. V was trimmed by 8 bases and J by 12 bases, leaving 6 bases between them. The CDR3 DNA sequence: TGTGCCAGCGGGGGTCAGTATTTT. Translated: CASGGQYF. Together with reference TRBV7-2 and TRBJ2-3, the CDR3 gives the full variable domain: GAGVSQSPSNKVTEKGKDVELRCDPISGHTALYWYRQSLGQGLEFLIYFQGNSAPDKSGLPSDRFSAERTGGSVSTLTIQRTQQEDSAVYLCASGGQYFGPGTRLTVL.

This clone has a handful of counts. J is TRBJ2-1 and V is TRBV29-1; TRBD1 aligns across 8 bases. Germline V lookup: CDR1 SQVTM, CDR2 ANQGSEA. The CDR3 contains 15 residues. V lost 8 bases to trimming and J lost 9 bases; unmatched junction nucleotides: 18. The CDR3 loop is CSFVPGQVIHSEQFF. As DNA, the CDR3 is TGCAGCTTTGTACCGGGACAGGTCATTCACAGTGAGCAGTTCTTC.

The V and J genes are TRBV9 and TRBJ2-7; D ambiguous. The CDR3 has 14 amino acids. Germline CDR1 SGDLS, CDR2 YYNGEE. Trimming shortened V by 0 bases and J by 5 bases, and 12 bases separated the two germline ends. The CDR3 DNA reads TGTGCCAGCAGCGTAGTAGGAACGAGCGACGAGCAGTACTTC. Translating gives CASSVVGTSDEQYF.

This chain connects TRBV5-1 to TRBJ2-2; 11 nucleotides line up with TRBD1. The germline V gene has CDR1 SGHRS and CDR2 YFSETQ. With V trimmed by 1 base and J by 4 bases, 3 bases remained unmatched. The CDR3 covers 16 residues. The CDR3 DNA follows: TGCGCCAGCAGCTTGCCTGGGACAGGGGGCACCGGGGAGCTGTTTTTT. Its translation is CASSLPGTGGTGELFF.

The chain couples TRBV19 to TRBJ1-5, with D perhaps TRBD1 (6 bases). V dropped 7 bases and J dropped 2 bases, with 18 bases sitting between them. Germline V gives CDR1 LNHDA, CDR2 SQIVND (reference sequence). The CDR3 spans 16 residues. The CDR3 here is CASTPVGRGGNQPQHF. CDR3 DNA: TGTGCCAGTACCCCCGTGGGCAGGGGAGGCAATCAGCCCCAGCATTTT.

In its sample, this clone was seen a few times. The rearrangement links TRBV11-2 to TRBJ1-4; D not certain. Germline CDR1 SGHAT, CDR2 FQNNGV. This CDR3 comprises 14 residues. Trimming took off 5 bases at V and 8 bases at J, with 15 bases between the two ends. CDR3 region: CASSPDIRREKLFF. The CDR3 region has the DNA TGTGCCAGCAGCCCTGACATCCGACGGGAAAAACTGTTTTTT.